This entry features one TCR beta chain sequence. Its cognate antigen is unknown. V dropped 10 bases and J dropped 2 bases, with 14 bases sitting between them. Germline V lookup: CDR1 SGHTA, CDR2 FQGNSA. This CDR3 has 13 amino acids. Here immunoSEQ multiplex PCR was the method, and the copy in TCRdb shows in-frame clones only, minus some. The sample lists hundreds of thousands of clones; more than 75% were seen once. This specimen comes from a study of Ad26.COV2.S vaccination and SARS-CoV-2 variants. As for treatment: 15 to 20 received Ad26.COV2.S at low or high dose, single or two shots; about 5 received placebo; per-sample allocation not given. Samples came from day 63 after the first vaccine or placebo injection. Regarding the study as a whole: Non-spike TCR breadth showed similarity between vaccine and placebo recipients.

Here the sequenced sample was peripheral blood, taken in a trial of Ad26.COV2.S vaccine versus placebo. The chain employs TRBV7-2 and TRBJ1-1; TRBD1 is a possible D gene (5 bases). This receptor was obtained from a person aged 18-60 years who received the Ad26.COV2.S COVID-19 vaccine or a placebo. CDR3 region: CATAIDRNTEAFF. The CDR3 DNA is TGTGCCACCGCGATTGACAGAAACACTGAAGCTTTCTTT.